What follows is one TCR beta chain and its context. TCRdb reanalyzed the 5' RACE reads, giving one entry per CDR3 protein sequence and no DNA. This listing includes 550,000 to 600,000 distinct CDR3 sequences. Germline V gene sequence: CDR1 LGHNA, CDR2 YNFKEQ. The CDR3 has 16 amino acids. This specimen comes from a study of T cells expressing NK-cell markers. Study background: HCMV seropositivity marked most of the eight sequenced donors; one was seronegative.

The chain recombines TRBV4-2 with TRBJ2-2; the D call from TCRdb, TRBD2, cannot be confirmed without DNA. Sequenced material: blood T cells: a sorted CD56 or NKG2C T cell subset, CD4+ or CD8+ T cells, or bulk PBMC T cells (not recorded which). The sequence was collected from a man aged 18-30 years in good health. The CDR3 reads CASSQGLAENTGELFF.